This is a list of T cell receptor beta chains from one sample in a study of memory CD4+ T cells and cytomegalovirus serostatus. Profiled with immunoSEQ multiplex PCR; TCRdb holds only in-frame clones, not every one. The repertoire holds 35,000 to 45,000 clones, with 70% to 80% as singletons. Sequencing was done on a sample of memory CD4+ T cells from blood. The receptors stem from an adult in good health and CMV-seronegative. Each CDR3 is given with its conserved first and last residue. The order of the fields is V gene, D gene, clone size, J gene, CDR3 DNA, CDR3 protein. A D gene is named only where the DNA matches it firmly. Part of the rows lack a size; the others show once, few, many or a class for expanded clones.

>TRBV13|.|.|TRBJ2-7
TGTGCCAGCAGCCCGCCCGGGCGAGGGAGATGGGGCGAGCAGTACTTC
CASSPPGRGRWGEQYF
>TRBV5-1|.|.|TRBJ1-1
TGCGCCAGCAGCTTGCGTGGACAGATGAACACTGAAGCTTTCTTT
CASSLRGQMNTEAFF
>TRBV4-1|.|once|TRBJ1-6
TGCGCCAGCAGCCAAGATGGGTCCTATGGGTCTAATTCACCCCTCCACTTT
CASSQDGSYGSNSPLHF
>TRBV7-3|.|.|TRBJ1-1
TGTGCCAGCAGCTTAACCTACCCAGGGCCAGCTTTCTTT
CASSLTYPGPAFF
>TRBV9|TRBD1|few|TRBJ2-3
TGTGCCAGCAGCGTACTATCGACAGGGGGCATGGATACGCAGTATTTT
CASSVLSTGGMDTQYF
>TRBV19|.|few|TRBJ1-4
TGTGCCAGTAGTATCGGGCAACCCGGGGAAAAACTGTTTTTT
CASSIGQPGEKLFF
>TRBV5-1|.|.|TRBJ2-5
TGCGCCAGCAGCCCTGGACACCTCCAAGAGACCCAGTACTTC
CASSPGHLQETQYF
>TRBV15|TRBD1|.|TRBJ1-2
TGTGCCACCAGCAGTTCGCGGGGGACAGTGACCTACTTTGGCTACACCTTC
CATSSSRGTVTYFGYTF
>TRBV2|.|.|TRBJ2-3
TGTGCCAGCAGTGGGCCCGGTACCACAGATACGCAGTATTTT
CASSGPGTTDTQYF
>TRBV4-1|.|.|TRBJ2-7
TGCGCCAGCAGCCAACAAGCGAGGGGGACCTACGAGCAGTACTTC
CASSQQARGTYEQYF
>TRBV5-4|.|.|TRBJ2-2
TGTGCCAGCAGCTCGGACCGGATTTGGACCGGGGAGCTGTTTTTT
CASSSDRIWTGELFF
>TRBV15|TRBD1|.|TRBJ1-1
TGTGCCACCAGCACCGGGACAGGGGGCGCCGAAGTCACTGAAGCTTTCTTT
CATSTGTGGAEVTEAFF
>TRBV15|TRBD1|.|TRBJ1-5
TGTGCCACCAGCAGAGATCTAACTACAGGGGCAGTCAATCAGCCCCAGCATTTT
CATSRDLTTGAVNQPQHF
>TRBV27|.|.|TRBJ1-6
TGTGCCAGCAGTTTCTTCGGCGGCTTTCTCCACTTT
CASSFFGGFLHF
>TRBV5-6|.|.|TRBJ1-1
TGTGCCAGCAGCGGGGGGCCGGCTGAAGCTTTCTTT
CASSGGPAEAFF
>TRBV21-1|.|.|TRBJ2-7
TGTGCCAGCAGCACGACCCGGGCCGAGCAGTACTTC
CASSTTRAEQYF
>TRBV19|.|.|TRBJ2-5
TGTGCCAGTAGTATAGGCGGGTCCCCTGGGGAGACCCAGTACTTC
CASSIGGSPGETQYF
>TRBV5-1|.|.|TRBJ2-7
TGCGCCAGCAGCTCTACAGAAACCTACGAGCAGTACTTC
CASSSTETYEQYF
>TRBV30|.|.|TRBJ2-3
TGTGCCTGGAGTGTAACAGTTTCGCAGTATTTT
CAWSVTVSQYF
>TRBV10-3|.|.|TRBJ1-4
TGTGCCATCCGGGCGGGGGACTCGAATGAAAAACTGTTTTTT
CAIRAGDSNEKLFF
>TRBV28|.|once|TRBJ2-1
TGTGCCAGCAGTTTTCCAGGACAAGGGGGAGGGAGGCAGTTCTTC
CASSFPGQGGGRQFF
>TRBV30|.|.|TRBJ1-5
TGTGCCTGGAGTCCACGTTCGAGCAATCAGCCCCAGCATTTT
CAWSPRSSNQPQHF
>TRBV2|.|.|TRBJ2-3
TGTGCCAGCAGCTATTCAGGGGGCACAGATACGCAGTATTTT
CASSYSGGTDTQYF
>TRBV2|TRBD2|.|TRBJ2-3
TGTGCCAGTCAGACTAGCGGGGGTTTAAGCACAGATACGCAGTATTTT
CASQTSGGLSTDTQYF
>TRBV7-8|.|.|TRBJ1-5
TGTGCCAGCAGCGGGAATAACAGGGTGAGCAATCAGCCCCAGCATTTT
CASSGNNRVSNQPQHF
>TRBV6-5|TRBD2|.|TRBJ2-7
TGTGCCAGCAGTTCCACTAAGGCGGGGGGGCGTTACGAGCAGTACTTC
CASSSTKAGGRYEQYF
>TRBV7-8|TRBD1|.|TRBJ1-1
TGTGCCAGCAGCCTGAGAGGGACAGGGACTTATGAAGCTTTCTTT
CASSLRGTGTYEAFF
>TRBV5-4|.|once|TRBJ1-2
TGTGCCAGCAGCCCGCGGACCGGGAACTATGGCTACACCTTC
CASSPRTGNYGYTF
>TRBV18|.|.|TRBJ2-1
TGTGCCAGCTCACCACCGACACAGGTAATAGGGAATGAGCAGTTCTTC
CASSPPTQVIGNEQFF
>TRBV27|.|.|TRBJ2-7
TGTGCCAGCAGCCCCCAGGGTGGGGGTCGCAGGTACTTC
CASSPQGGGRRYF
>TRBV7-9|.|.|TRBJ2-7
TGCGCCAGCAGCCAAGAGTCAGCGCGGGCAGGAAAGCAGTACTTC
CASSQESARAGKQYF
>TRBV30|.|once|TRBJ2-7
TGTGCCTGGAGGGCAGGGAGGGGGCAGGAGTACTTC
CAWRAGRGQEYF
>TRBV27|.|few|TRBJ1-2
TGTGCCAGCAGTTTCCGGGGATCTTATGGCTACACCTTC
CASSFRGSYGYTF
>TRBV6-6|TRBD1|.|TRBJ1-6
TGTGCCAGCAGCGGACAGGGGGAATCACCCCTCCACTTT
CASSGQGESPLHF
>TRBV7-8|TRBD2|.|TRBJ2-3
TGTGCCAGCAGCCCTGTTAGCGGGGGACACACAGATACGCAGTATTTT
CASSPVSGGHTDTQYF
>TRBV7-2|.|.|TRBJ1-2
TGTGCCAGCAGCTTGCAGCAGGGAACCGATGGCTACACCTTC
CASSLQQGTDGYTF
>TRBV6-6|.|.|TRBJ1-1
TGTGCCAGCAGCACTACAGGGAAGAAAGCTTTCTTT
CASSTTGKKAFF
>TRBV18|TRBD2|.|TRBJ2-1
TGTGCCAGCTCACCACCGCCCGGGATCGGGGGGAAAAACAATGAGCAGTTCTTC
CASSPPPGIGGKNNEQFF
>TRBV27|.|.|TRBJ2-2
TGTGCCAGCAGTCGCGGGGTTAAAAACACCGGGGAGCTGTTTTTT
CASSRGVKNTGELFF
>TRBV30|.|.|TRBJ1-6
TGTGCCTGGAGGGTCTCAGGGTTTGGATCACCCCTCCACTTT
CAWRVSGFGSPLHF
>TRBV7-3|.|.|TRBJ2-7
TGTGCCAGCAGCTTGGGTGAGAGTTACGAGCAGTACTTC
CASSLGESYEQYF
>TRBV9|TRBD1|few|TRBJ1-5
TGTGCCAGCAGCGTAGGAGACAGGGGGCCTCAGCCCCAGCATTTT
CASSVGDRGPQPQHF
>TRBV19|.|.|TRBJ1-2
TGTGCCAGTACCCCATCTCGTGGCTATGGCTACACCTTC
CASTPSRGYGYTF
>TRBV28|.|once|TRBJ1-5
TGTGCCACGGCGGTAGGGGGGCCCGCAAATCAGCCCCAGCATTTT
CATAVGGPANQPQHF
>TRBV2|.|.|TRBJ1-6
TGTGCCGTAAGGAGGGCGCAAAATTCACCCCTCCACTTT
CAVRRAQNSPLHF
>TRBV5-6|TRBD1|.|TRBJ1-2
TGTGCCAGCAGCTGGGGACAGGGTGCAGGTGGCTACACCTTC
CASSWGQGAGGYTF
>TRBV9|.|.|TRBJ1-1
TGTGCCAGCAGCGCGGGGGTTTTGAACACTGAAGCTTTCTTT
CASSAGVLNTEAFF
>TRBV6-5|TRBD2|.|TRBJ2-3
TGTGCCAGCAGTTCCGGGACTAATCGGGATACGCAGTATTTT
CASSSGTNRDTQYF
>TRBV2|.|.|TRBJ1-3
TGTGCCAGCAAGGTGACAGGAGGTGGAAACACCATATATTTT
CASKVTGGGNTIYF
>TRBV4-1|.|.|TRBJ1-6
TGCGCCAGCAGCCAATCGATTGCTTCACCCCTCCACTTT
CASSQSIASPLHF
>TRBV29-1|.|few|TRBJ2-5
TGCAGCGTTGAGGGCAGGGGGGAAGAGACCCAGTACTTC
CSVEGRGEETQYF
>TRBV14|.|once|TRBJ1-2
TGTGCCAGCAGCCCTTTGGACTACTCGGCCCACTATGGCTACACCTTC
CASSPLDYSAHYGYTF